This entry describes one T cell receptor (beta chain). Its antigen is as yet unknown. The entry originates in a study of T cells in Graves' hyperthyroidism and ophthalmopathy. Study overall: Peripheral blood was taken when the disease was first diagnosed, before any treatment began.

V was pared by 8 bases and J by 4 bases, with 44 bases between. The CDR3 is made up of 23 amino acids. The V gene's germline CDR1 is LNHDA and CDR2 SQIVND (reference sequence). Patients between 18 and 65 years old had hyperthyroidism, newly diagnosed and lasting under 2 months. Thyroid ultrasound and orbital computed tomography, with clinical symptoms and serum thyroxine and TRAb, informed diagnoses. Study findings and constraints: Most thyroid clonotypes expanded above 0.001 were also detected in blood.

Researchers took RNA transcripts and amplified the TCR beta CDR3 regions from them. A set of HTBI primers served as the primers for a first-round RT-PCR of the TCR CDR3. TCRdb recomputed calls from the multiplex PCR reads with MiXCR, one row per CDR3 protein. The data contain around 340,000 distinct CDR3 sequences, about 15% of them singletons. Sequenced: blood. This receptor was taken from a man aged 30-40 years with Graves' hyperthyroidism. This chain joins TRBV19 and TRBJ1-1; TRBD1 is a possible D gene (6 bases). The CDR3 sequence is CASCVTKNIGGGNPFRGSTEAFF. The CDR3 coding sequence is TGTGCCAGTTGCGTTACTAAGAATATCGGAGGGGGAAACCCTTTCCGGGGGAGCACTGAAGCTTTCTTT.